The T cell receptor (beta chain) under discussion was sequenced for a study of shared clonotypes between healthy human individuals. Across the study: Contributing individuals were two females and a few males aged 18 to 49.

Looked up from germline, CDR1 is SEHNR and CDR2 is FQNEAQ (reference sequence). The V segment lost 5 bases and the J segment 0 bases; nucleotides outside the gene matches: 11. CDR3 size: 19 residues. Researchers ran the assay at a deep level. The assay was immunoSEQ multiplex PCR, and TCRdb's table has in-frame clones only and misses some. The profile shows 1.4 million to 1.5 million clones, approximately 97% of them singletons. Partitioning of CD4+ cells yielded a CD45RA+ naive subset and a CD45RA-negative memory subset. The sequence derives from a man aged 25 to 45 in good health. Sequencing used naive CD4+ T cells sorted from blood. Subset indicated: CD45RA+ positively selected. The rearrangement uses TRBV7-9 and TRBJ2-7, with TRBD2 identical over 15 bases. The DNA for the CDR3 is TGTGCCAGCAGCCTCCCCAGGGGACTAGCGGGAGGTAACTCCTACGAGCAGTACTTC. Amino acid sequence: CASSLPRGLAGGNSYEQYF. The full variable domain, rest sourced from reference TRBV7-9 and TRBJ2-7, is DTGVSQNPRHKITKRGQNVTFRCDPISEHNRLYWYRQTLGQGPEFLTYFQNEAQLEKSRLLSDRFSAERPKGSFSTLEIQRTEQGDSAMYLCASSLPRGLAGGNSYEQYFGPGTRLTVT.